The rows below give T cell receptor beta chains drawn from one sample of a study of blood T cells in healthy people across ages. MiXCR, applied by TCRdb to the 5' RACE reads, yields one record per CDR3 protein. This repertoire shows about 630,000 distinct CDR3 sequences, 21% found once; its top ten account for 3.6%. Sample: blood. Source of these receptors: a man between 65 and 85 years old in good health. Both conserved end residues are part of each CDR3. Each record gives: J gene, clone size, V gene, D gene, CDR3 protein, CDR3 DNA. The D gene is left open where the match is weak. Clone size is stated in some rows and not others, as once, few, many or a class when expanded.

TRBJ2-7 | NA | TRBV20-1 | TRBD1 | CSATWTGGSYEQYF | TGCAGTGCAACATGGACAGGCGGCTCCTACGAGCAGTACTTC
TRBJ2-7 | NA | TRBV5-6 | NA | CASSLTGTSYFYEQYF | TGTGCCAGCAGCTTAACAGGGACGTCCTACTTCTACGAGCAGTACTTC
TRBJ2-7 | NA | TRBV14 | TRBD2 | CASSQDVSGTEQYF | TGTGCCAGCAGCCAAGATGTTAGCGGGACTGAGCAGTACTTC
TRBJ2-4 | once | TRBV4-3 | NA | CASSQERLNIQYF | TGCGCCAGCAGCCAAGAAAGGTTAAACATTCAGTACTTC
TRBJ2-7 | NA | TRBV29-1 | NA | CSVAPGTNYEQYF | TGCAGCGTGGCCCCTGGGACCAACTACGAGCAGTACTTC
TRBJ1-1 | NA | TRBV5-1 | TRBD1 | CASSFGSGTGKGRTEAFF | TGCGCCAGCAGCTTTGGATCCGGGACAGGGAAGGGGAGAACTGAAGCTTTCTTT
TRBJ2-7 | NA | TRBV5-1 | NA | CASSLIGTSTVYEQYF | TGCGCCAGCAGCCTGATTGGGACCTCAACCGTCTACGAGCAGTACTTC
TRBJ2-7 | few | TRBV6-1 | NA | CASSVWDFEQYF | TGTGCCAGCAGTGTGTGGGATTTCGAGCAGTACTTC
TRBJ2-1 | NA | TRBV20-1 | TRBD2 | CSAERSSGNNEQFF | TGCAGTGCGGAGCGTAGTAGCGGGAACAATGAGCAGTTCTTC
TRBJ2-3 | NA | TRBV20-1 | TRBD2 | CRPRAGGGADTQYF | TGCAGGCCGCGAGCGGGAGGAGGAGCAGATACGCAGTATTTT